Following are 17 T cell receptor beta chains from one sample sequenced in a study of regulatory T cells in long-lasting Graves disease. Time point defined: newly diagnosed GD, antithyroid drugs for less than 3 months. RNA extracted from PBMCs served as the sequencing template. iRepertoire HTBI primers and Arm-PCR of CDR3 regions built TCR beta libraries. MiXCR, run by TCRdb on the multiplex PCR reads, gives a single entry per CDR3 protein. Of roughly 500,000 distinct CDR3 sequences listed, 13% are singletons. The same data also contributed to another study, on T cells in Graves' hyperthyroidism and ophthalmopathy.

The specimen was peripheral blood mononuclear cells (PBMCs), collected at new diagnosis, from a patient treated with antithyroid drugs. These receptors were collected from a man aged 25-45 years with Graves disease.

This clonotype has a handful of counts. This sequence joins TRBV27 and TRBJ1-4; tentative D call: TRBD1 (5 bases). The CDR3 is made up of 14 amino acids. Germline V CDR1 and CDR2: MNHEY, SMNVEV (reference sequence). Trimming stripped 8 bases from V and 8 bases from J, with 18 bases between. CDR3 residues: CASHPVGTQEKLFF. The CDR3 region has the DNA TGTGCCAGCCATCCGGTGGGGACGCAGGAAAAACTGTTTTTT.

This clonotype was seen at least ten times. CDR3: CASSFSGQGLYEQYF. In DNA, the CDR3 is TGTGCCAGCAGTTTTTCAGGACAGGGACTCTACGAGCAGTACTTC. J is TRBJ2-7 and V is TRBV12-3 or TRBV12-4, with 8 positions matching TRBD1. V lost 3 bases to trimming and J lost 3 bases; unmatched junction nucleotides: 7. The length of the CDR3 is 15 residues.

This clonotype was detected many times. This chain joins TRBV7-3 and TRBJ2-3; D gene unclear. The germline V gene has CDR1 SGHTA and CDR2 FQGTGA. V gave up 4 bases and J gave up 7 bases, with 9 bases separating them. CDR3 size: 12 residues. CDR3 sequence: CASSSVANTQYF. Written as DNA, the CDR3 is TGTGCCAGCAGCTCGGTCGCGAATACGCAGTATTTT. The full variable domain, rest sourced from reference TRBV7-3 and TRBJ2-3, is GAGVSQTPSNKVTEKGKYVELRCDPISGHTALYWYRQSLGQGPEFLIYFQGTGAADDSGLPNDRFFAVRPEGSVSTLKIQRTERGDSAVYLCASSSVANTQYFGPGTRLTVL.

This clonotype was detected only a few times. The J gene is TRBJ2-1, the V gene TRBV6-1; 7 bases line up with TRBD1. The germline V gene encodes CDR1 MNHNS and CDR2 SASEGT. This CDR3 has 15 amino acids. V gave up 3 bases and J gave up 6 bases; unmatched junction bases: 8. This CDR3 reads CASSEPGTAFNEQFF. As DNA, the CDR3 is TGTGCCAGCAGTGAGCCCGGGACAGCATTCAATGAGCAGTTCTTC.

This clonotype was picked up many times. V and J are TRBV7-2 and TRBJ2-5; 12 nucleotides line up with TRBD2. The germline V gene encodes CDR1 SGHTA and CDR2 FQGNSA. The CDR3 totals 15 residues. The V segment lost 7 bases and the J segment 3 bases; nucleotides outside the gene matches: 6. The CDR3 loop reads CASTVLAGGKETQYF. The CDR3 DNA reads TGTGCCAGCACCGTACTAGCGGGAGGCAAAGAGACCCAGTACTTC.

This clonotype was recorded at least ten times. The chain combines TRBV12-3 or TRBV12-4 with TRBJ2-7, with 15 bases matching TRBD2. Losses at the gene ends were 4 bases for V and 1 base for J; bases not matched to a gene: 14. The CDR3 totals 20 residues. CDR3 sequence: CASSSHSGTSGRSRSYEQYF. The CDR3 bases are TGTGCCAGCAGTTCTCACTCCGGGACTAGCGGGAGGAGTAGGTCCTACGAGCAGTACTTC.

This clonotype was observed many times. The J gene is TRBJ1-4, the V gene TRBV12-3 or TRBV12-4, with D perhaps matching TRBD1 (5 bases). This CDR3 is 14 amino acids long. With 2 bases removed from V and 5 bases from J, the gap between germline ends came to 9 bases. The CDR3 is CASSLMGVNEKLFF. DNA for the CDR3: TGTGCCAGCAGTTTAATGGGGGTGAATGAAAAACTGTTTTTT.

CDR3 residues: CATSDRPQAGSMELQFF. CDR3 coding DNA: TGTGCCACCAGTGACCGCCCCCAGGCAGGGAGCATGGAACTACAGTTCTTC. The chain links TRBV24-1 to TRBJ2-1, with D possibly called TRBD1 or TRBD2 (5 bases each). There are 17 residues in the CDR3. Trimming pared 4 bases from V and 13 bases from J, leaving 28 bases between. CDR1 KGHDR and CDR2 SFDVKD come from the germline V gene.

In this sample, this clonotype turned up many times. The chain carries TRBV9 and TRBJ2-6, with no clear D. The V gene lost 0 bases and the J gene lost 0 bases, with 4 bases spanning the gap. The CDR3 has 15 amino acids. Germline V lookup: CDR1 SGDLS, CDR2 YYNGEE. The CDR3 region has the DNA TGTGCCAGCAGCGTAGTGGGCTCTGGGGCCAACGTCCTGACTTTC. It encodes CASSVVGSGANVLTF.

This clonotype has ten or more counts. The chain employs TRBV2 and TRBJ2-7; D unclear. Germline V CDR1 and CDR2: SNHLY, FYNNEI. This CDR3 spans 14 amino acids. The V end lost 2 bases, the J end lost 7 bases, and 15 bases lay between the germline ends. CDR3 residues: CASSERLASQEQYF. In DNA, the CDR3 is TGTGCCAGCAGTGAAAGGTTGGCTTCCCAGGAGCAGTACTTC.

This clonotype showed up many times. The chain's CDR3 is CASNFVEDEQFF. CDR3 DNA: TGCGCCAGCAATTTTGTTGAGGATGAGCAGTTCTTC. The gene calls are TRBV5-1 and TRBJ2-1; D unresolved. CDR1 and CDR2 (germline): SGHRS, YFSETQ. V was clipped by 6 bases and J by 8 bases, with 12 bases between them. This CDR3 contains 12 residues.

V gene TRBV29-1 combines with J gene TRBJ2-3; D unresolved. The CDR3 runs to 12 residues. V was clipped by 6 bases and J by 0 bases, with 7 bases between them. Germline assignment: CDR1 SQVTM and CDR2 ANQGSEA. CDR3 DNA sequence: TGCAGCGTCAGGATTAGCACAGATACGCAGTATTTT. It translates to CSVRISTDTQYF.

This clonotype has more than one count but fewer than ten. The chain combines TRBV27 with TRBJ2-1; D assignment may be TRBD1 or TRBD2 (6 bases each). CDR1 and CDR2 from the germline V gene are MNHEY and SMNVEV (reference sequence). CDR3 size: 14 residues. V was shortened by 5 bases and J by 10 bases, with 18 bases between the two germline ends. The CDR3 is CASSRGDFLREQFF. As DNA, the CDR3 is TGTGCCAGCAGTAGGGGGGATTTCCTCAGAGAGCAGTTCTTC.

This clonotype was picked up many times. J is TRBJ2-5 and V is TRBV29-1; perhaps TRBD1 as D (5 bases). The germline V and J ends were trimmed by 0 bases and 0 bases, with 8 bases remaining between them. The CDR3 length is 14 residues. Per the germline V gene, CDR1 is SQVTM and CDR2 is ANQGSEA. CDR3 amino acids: CSVEDGHNQETQYF. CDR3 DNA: TGCAGCGTTGAAGATGGACACAACCAAGAGACCCAGTACTTC.

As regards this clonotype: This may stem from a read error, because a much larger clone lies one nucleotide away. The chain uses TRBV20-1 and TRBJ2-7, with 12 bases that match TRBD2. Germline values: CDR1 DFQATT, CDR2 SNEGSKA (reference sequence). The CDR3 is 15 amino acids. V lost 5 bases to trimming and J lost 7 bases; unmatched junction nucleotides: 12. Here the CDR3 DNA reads TGCAGTGCTCTAGCCCTAGCGGGAGGGCACAATGAGCAGTACTTC. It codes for CSALALAGGHNEQYF.

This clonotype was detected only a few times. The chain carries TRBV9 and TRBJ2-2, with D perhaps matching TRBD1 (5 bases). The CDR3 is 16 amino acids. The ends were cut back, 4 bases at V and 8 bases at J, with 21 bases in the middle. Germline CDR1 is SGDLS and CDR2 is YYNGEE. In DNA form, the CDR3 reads TGTGCCAGCAGCCGCCGGCCTGCACAGGTCGAGGGGGAGCTGTTTTTT. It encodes CASSRRPAQVEGELFF.

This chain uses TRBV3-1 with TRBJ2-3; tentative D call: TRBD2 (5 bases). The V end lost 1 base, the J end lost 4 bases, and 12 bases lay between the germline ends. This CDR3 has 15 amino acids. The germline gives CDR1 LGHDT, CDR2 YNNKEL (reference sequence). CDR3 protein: CASSQAEAGSDTQYF. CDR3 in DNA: TGTGCCAGCAGCCAAGCAGAGGCGGGCTCAGATACGCAGTATTTT.